Presented here are 2 T cell receptor beta chains from one specimen sequenced in a study of regulatory dendritic cells for organ transplantation. Clones were sequenced by immunoSEQ multiplex PCR, and TCRdb holds only the in-frame ones, with some missing. The table shows roughly 35,000 clones, with about 88% occurring only once. The sample consisted of naive CD4+ T cells from blood. The subset: CD45RA+ naive T cells. These receptors were collected from a human donor in good health.

The genes are TRBV4-1 and TRBJ2-7; 8 nucleotides agree with TRBD2. The V segment lost 3 bases and the J segment 3 bases; nucleotides outside the gene matches: 10. This CDR3 region has 16 residues. Germline V gene sequence: CDR1 MGHRA, CDR2 YSYEKL. The CDR3 loop reads CASSHIMSGSHYEQYF. In nucleotides, the CDR3 is TGCGCCAGCAGCCATATTATGAGCGGGAGCCACTACGAGCAGTACTTC.

V gene TRBV6-5 combines with J gene TRBJ1-2, with unresolved D. The germline V gene has CDR1 MNHEY and CDR2 SVGAGI. V lost 2 bases, J lost 7 bases, and 5 bases lay in between. The CDR3 is made up of 11 amino acids. This CDR3 reads CASSYGGGYTF. CDR3 coding DNA: TGTGCCAGCAGTTACGGCGGTGGCTACACCTTC.